The clone carrying this T cell receptor (beta chain) was detected only a few times. Its antigen is currently unknown. This sample stems from a study of beta chain features in type 1 diabetes. Isolated RNA was reverse transcribed in full, so expressed TCRB transcripts were sequenced. The table came from immunoSEQ multiplex PCR; TCRdb's copy has only in-frame clones and leaves some out. The sample consists of over 25,000 clones, 50% to 65% of them appearing once. Trimming shortened V by 2 bases and J by 4 bases, and 12 bases separated the two germline ends. The CDR3 loop spans 14 amino acids. Germline V gives CDR1 MDHEN, CDR2 SYDVKM. Overall study results and limits: Overrepresentation of cells with high TCR expression could result from cDNA sequencing. TCRB CDR3s were moderately but significantly shorter in Type 1 diabetes patients in all four CD4+ subsets. Lower insertion and higher deletion counts appeared at VDJ junctions in type 1 diabetes patients.

Averaging about 120 mL, one heparinised blood draw was given by each donor. All sorted populations exceeded 95% purity. Specimen: Tregs from blood. This sequence originates from a woman younger than 35 with type 1 diabetes. The chain links TRBV28 to TRBJ2-7; the D gene is possibly TRBD1 (6 bases). The CDR3 region is CASSLRGSWYEQYF. CDR3 DNA sequence: TGTGCCAGCAGTTTAAGGGGGAGTTGGTACGAGCAGTACTTC.